The clone carrying this T cell receptor (beta chain) has at least ten counts. Antigen specificity is unknown. The CDR3 is 15 amino acids. Trimming cost V 5 bases and J 7 bases, with 19 bases left between them. The germline V gene has CDR1 SGHTS and CDR2 YDEGEE. The record originates from a study of CD8 T cells in ankylosing spondylitis. Making the TCR beta libraries involved quantitative 5'-RACE with molecular barcodes. A single record per CDR3 protein comes from TCRdb applying MiXCR to the 5' RACE reads. The data contain some 200,000 distinct CDR3 sequences, roughly 25% of them singletons. Findings and caveats of the study: Disease-linked clones proved CD8+ and comparatively uncommon in peripheral blood. Ankylosing spondylitis blood appeared to carry a characteristic TCR beta motif of fewer than 10 highly homologous variants.

The sequenced sample was blood, either unsorted or a sorted T cell fraction (not recorded which). V usage is TRBV5-8 and J usage is TRBJ2-1; possibly TRBD1 for D (5 bases). This TCR derives from a male donor with ankylosing spondylitis or in good health (not recorded which). In nucleotides, the CDR3 is TGTGCCAGCAGGGCCGGGCCCAGGGTAGGGAATGAGCAGTTCTTC. Protein sequence: CASRAGPRVGNEQFF.